This T cell receptor (beta chain) is drawn from a study of T cell clonotyping in hematopoietic cell transplantation. The germline V gene encodes CDR1 SGHDN and CDR2 FVKESK. Trimming left V 2 bases short and J 7 bases short, with 14 bases between. The CDR3 length is 14 residues. Stated time point: recipient sample about 28 days before transplant, after cytoreduction. Measured with immunoSEQ multiplex PCR; TCRdb has only the in-frame clones, and not every one. The table has about 36,000 clones, 85% to 95% seen once. The chain combines TRBV14 with TRBJ1-1; D perhaps matches TRBD1 (6 bases). The receptor was isolated from a man in his forties with chronic myeloid leukemia. Some clones in this sample may be carry-over from other donors' samples. Material: peripheral blood mononuclear cells, obtained before stem cell transplant. The CDR3 loop is CASSQLQGWDEAFF. The CDR3 nucleotides read TGTGCCAGCAGCCAACTACAGGGATGGGATGAAGCTTTCTTT.